These 3 T cell receptor beta chains came from one sample sequenced in a study of Graves' ophthalmopathy and Graves' hyperthyroidism. Amplifying from RNA transcripts, the study obtained TCR beta CDR3 regions. First-round RT-PCR with HTBI primers preceded a second-round multiplex PCR. TCRdb re-called the multiplex PCR reads through MiXCR, storing one row per CDR3 protein. The sample consists of 1 million to 1.3 million distinct CDR3 sequences, about 38% of them appearing once. The sequenced sample was peripheral blood or thyroid tissue (not recorded which). The source is an adult man with Graves' hyperthyroidism.

This clonotype was detected ten times or more. The chain employs TRBV29-1 and TRBJ2-5; D unclear. This CDR3 region has 10 residues. Germline V gene lookup returns CDR1 SQVTM and CDR2 ANQGSEA. Trimming stripped 2 bases from V and 5 bases from J, with 3 bases between. This CDR3 is CSVESETQYF. CDR3 bases: TGCAGCGTTGAATCGGAGACCCAGTACTTC.

The chain joins TRBV16 to TRBJ1-5, with D maybe TRBD1 (5 bases). CDR1 is KGHSY, CDR2 FQNENV, per germline. There are 14 residues in the CDR3. The V end was cut by 7 bases, the J end by 2 bases, with 12 bases between. CDR3 loop: CASTGGGGNQPQHF. CDR3 nucleotides: TGTGCCAGCACCGGTGGAGGGGGCAATCAGCCCCAGCATTTT. The entire variable domain, with the rest obtained from reference TRBV16 and TRBJ1-5, is as follows: GEEVAQTPKHLVRGEGQKAKLYCAPIKGHSYVFWYQQVLKNEFKFLISFQNENVFDETGMPKERFSAKCLPNSPCSLEIQATKLEDSAVYFCASTGGGGNQPQHFGDGTRLSIL.

There are a few counts of this clonotype. The V call is TRBV27, the J call TRBJ2-5, with 9 bases identical to TRBD2. Germline V CDR1 and CDR2: MNHEY, SMNVEV (reference sequence). Trimming took 5 bases from V and 6 from J; bases not matched to a gene: 13. This CDR3 is built from 16 residues. The CDR3 protein is CASSALLREGLKTQYF. The CDR3 DNA follows: TGTGCCAGCAGTGCCCTCTTGCGGGAGGGTCTGAAGACCCAGTACTTC.